This T cell receptor (beta chain) was captured by sequencing in a study of cytotoxic CD8 clonotypes in ibrutinib-treated CLL. Profiling relied on immunoSEQ multiplex PCR, and the TCRdb table lists in-frame clones only, not all of them. This table holds 200,000 to 250,000 clones, 60% to 80% found once. With regard to this clone: Its matching antigen is unknown.

The CDR3 spans 13 residues. CDR1 SQVTM and CDR2 ANQGSEA come from the germline V gene. V was pared by 5 bases and J by 4 bases, with 14 bases between. Findings and caveats of the study: Baseline clonality was higher than in age-matched healthy donors and moved in step with circulating CD8+ T-cell counts.

The chain employs TRBV29-1 and TRBJ2-5, with D possibly TRBD2 on 5 matching bases. The sample consisted of PBMCs, taken after 12 months of ibrutinib treatment. This clonotype originated in a human donor with chronic lymphocytic leukemia. The CDR3 DNA follows: TGCAGCGTTCCTCTGGGAGCGGCAGAGACCCAGTACTTC. It encodes CSVPLGAAETQYF.